This TCR beta chain comes out of a study of CXCR3 chemokines and chemotherapy response in bladder cancer. TCRdb called the PCR reads again in MiXCR, with one record for every CDR3 protein. The repertoire holds 2,000 to 2,500 distinct CDR3 sequences, about 16% seen once, with 25% to 30% in the top ten. This clonotype was recorded at least ten times. The source is a human donor with bladder cancer that responded to neoadjuvant chemotherapy. Sample collection occurred from a patient whose treatment included neoadjuvant chemotherapy.

CDR3 amino acids: CASSLGQSNTEAFF. CDR3 bases: TGTGCCAGCAGCCTAGGACAGTCGAACACTGAAGCTTTCTTT. The rearrangement uses TRBV2 and TRBJ1-1, with a tentative D call TRBD1 (6 bases). Trimming took off 6 bases at V and 1 base at J, with 12 bases between the two ends. The CDR3 loop spans 14 amino acids. The germline CDR1 and CDR2 sequences are SNHLY and FYNNEI.